This T cell receptor (beta chain) was sequenced for a study of blood T cell repertoires in COVID-19. The CDR3 is 14 amino acids. With 3 bases clipped from V and 9 bases from J, the junction kept 6 bases outside the gene matches. Per germline, CDR1 SGHTA and CDR2 FQGTGA. Repertoires were generated with immunoSEQ multiplex PCR, while TCRdb's copy carries only in-frame clones and drops some. The sample yields about 360,000 clones, around 80% seen once. The sequencing input was peripheral blood. The origin of this receptor is a man aged 25 to 45 with active or convalescent COVID-19. This chain uses TRBV7-3 with TRBJ2-1; 9 bases are a match to TRBD2. As DNA, the CDR3 is TGTGCCAGCAGCTTCGGCGGGGGGGCTGCTGAGCAGTTCTTC. Amino acids: CASSFGGGAAEQFF.